One and the same sample provided the 26 T cell receptor beta chains below, sequenced in a study of spatial heterogeneity in lung cancer. MiXCR, applied by TCRdb to the 5' RACE reads, yields one record per CDR3 protein. The sample carries about 20,000 distinct CDR3 sequences, around 19% recorded once. The time point here: sample taken at primary tumor resection. The authors sequenced whole RNA from tumor, nontumor lung or frozen PBMC without sorting. Specimen: PBMCs, collected at surgery. The receptors originated from a male donor with early-stage non-small cell lung cancer.

This clonotype appeared a few times. The chain combines TRBV3-1 with TRBJ1-6, with D perhaps TRBD1 (5 bases). V lost 5 bases and J 10 bases, leaving 12 bases between the germline ends. Germline loops: CDR1 LGHDT, CDR2 YNNKEL (reference sequence). The CDR3 has 13 amino acids. CDR3 region: CASSGGLNSPLHF. The CDR3 nucleotides read TGTGCCAGCAGCGGGGGATTGAACTCACCCCTCCACTTT.

This clonotype has at least ten counts. The CDR3 DNA reads as TGTGCCAGCAGCTTAAGGCCCGGGACAGGGTCCTATAATTCACCCCTCCACTTT. As protein: CASSLRPGTGSYNSPLHF. This chain links TRBV7-6 with TRBJ1-6; 9 bases are a match to TRBD1. This CDR3 is built from 18 residues. With 2 bases clipped from V and 1 base from J, the junction kept 6 bases outside the gene matches. Per the germline V gene, CDR1 is SGHVS and CDR2 is FNYEAQ. Using reference TRBV7-6 and TRBJ1-6 for the parts outside the CDR3, the full variable domain is GAGVSQSPRYKVTKRGQDVALRCDPISGHVSLYWYRQALGQGPEFLTYFNYEAQQDKSGLPNDRFSAERPEGSISTLTIQRTEQRDSAMYRCASSLRPGTGSYNSPLHFGNGTRLTVT.

This clonotype was detected only a few times. The chain employs TRBV30 and TRBJ1-2; D remains ambiguous. The CDR3 is 13 residues long. CDR1 GTSNPN and CDR2 SVGIG come from the germline V gene (reference sequence). V was clipped by 4 bases and J by 1 base, with 10 bases between them. CDR3 bases: TGTGCCTGGAATAGACCGATTAACTATGGCTACACCTTC. This codes for CAWNRPINYGYTF.

Only a few counts were recorded for this clonotype. The chain links TRBV10-1 to TRBJ1-2, with a possible D match to TRBD1 (5 bases). CDR3 length equals 13 residues. The germline V and J ends were trimmed by 11 bases and 3 bases, with 16 bases remaining between them. CDR1 is WNHNN and CDR2 is SYGVQD in the germline V gene (reference sequence). DNA of the CDR3: TGCGCCGCCCAGGGTAAGGGTGACTATGGCTACACCTTC. Protein product: CAAQGKGDYGYTF.

At least ten counts were recorded for this clonotype. The rearrangement links TRBV9 to TRBJ2-7; D may be TRBD1 (5 bases). Germline V CDR1 and CDR2: SGDLS, YYNGEE. Between the trimmed V and J ends, which lost 0 bases and 5 bases, there was a span of 12 bases. The CDR3 contains 14 residues. The CDR3 loop is CASSVDLQGHEQYF. As DNA, the CDR3 is TGTGCCAGCAGCGTAGACCTGCAGGGTCACGAGCAGTACTTC.

V usage is TRBV30 and J usage is TRBJ2-5; D perhaps matches TRBD2 (6 bases). This CDR3 is built from 13 residues. Germline V gene lookup returns CDR1 GTSNPN and CDR2 SVGIG (reference sequence). Trimming stripped 2 bases from V and 2 bases from J, with 9 bases between. CDR3 in amino acids: CAWSSGLQETQYF. CDR3 in DNA: TGTGCCTGGAGTTCGGGACTGCAAGAGACCCAGTACTTC. Combining the CDR3 with reference TRBV30 and TRBJ2-5 gives the whole variable domain SQTIHQWPATLVQPVGSPLSLECTVEGTSNPNLYWYRQAAGRGLQLLFYSVGIGQISSEVPQNLSASRPQDRQFILSSKKLLLSDSGFYLCAWSSGLQETQYFGPGTRLLVL.

In the case of this clonotype: This may arise from a read error, as a much more abundant clone is one base away. The J gene is TRBJ2-2, the V gene TRBV4-1; 10 nucleotides align to TRBD1. CDR1 is MGHRA and CDR2 is YSYEKL in the germline V gene. Trimming took 0 bases from V and 5 from J; bases not matched to a gene: 9. CDR3 length: 18 amino acids. The CDR3 is CASSQDIDRGHQTGELFF. In nucleotides, the CDR3 is TGCGCCAGCAGCCAAGACATCGACAGGGGGCATCAAACCGGGGAGCTGTTTTTT.

The sample holds many counts of this clonotype. The chain links TRBV30 to TRBJ1-3; D is unresolved. Trimming shortened V by 3 bases and J by 4 bases, and 13 bases separated the two germline ends. In germline, CDR1 is GTSNPN, CDR2 SVGIG (reference sequence). The CDR3 loop spans 14 amino acids. Here the CDR3 reads CAWSTGLLGNTIYF. CDR3 sequence (DNA): TGTGCCTGGAGCACCGGACTGTTGGGAAACACCATATATTTT.

This chain connects TRBV6-5 to TRBJ1-1; D remains ambiguous. The CDR3 runs 15 residues. V shed 0 bases and J shed 5 bases, with 13 bases lying between them. CDR1 MNHEY and CDR2 SVGAGI come from the germline V gene. The CDR3 DNA reads TGTGCCAGCAGTTACTCCGAAGTGGGTGGAACTGAAGCTTTCTTT. This codes for CASSYSEVGGTEAFF.

The table lists this clonotype with many counts. The rearrangement joins TRBV7-8 to TRBJ2-7, with D possibly matching TRBD1 (5 bases). Germline CDR1 reads SGHVS; CDR2 reads FQNEAQ. The V end was cut by 5 bases, the J end by 0 bases, with 8 bases between. CDR3 length: 13 residues. CDR3 in DNA: TGTGCCAGCAGCCAAGGGGTCTCCTACGAGCAGTACTTC. This translates into CASSQGVSYEQYF.

The chain joins TRBV19 to TRBJ2-6; 8 bases map to TRBD1. The CDR3 sequence is 16 residues long. V lost 4 bases and J lost 2; bases outside the gene matches: 4. The germline gives CDR1 LNHDA, CDR2 SQIVND (reference sequence). The CDR3: CASSTLTGAGANVLTF. CDR3 nucleotide sequence: TGTGCCAGTAGTACCCTGACAGGGGCTGGGGCCAACGTCCTGACTTTC.

The chain recombines TRBV6-5 with TRBJ2-7; maybe TRBD1 (6 bases). The CDR3 totals 11 residues. Germline lookup yields CDR1 MNHEY and CDR2 SVGAGI. V lost 7 bases and J lost 7, with 11 bases in between. In nucleotides, the CDR3 is TGTGCCAGCATGTCAGGACAGGAGCAGTACTTC. It codes for CASMSGQEQYF.

This clonotype was recorded many times. The CDR3 DNA is TGTGCCAGCAGTAACTGGACAGGGGAGGAGACCCAGTACTTC. Translation gives CASSNWTGEETQYF. The chain is built from TRBV12-3 or TRBV12-4 and TRBJ2-5; the match to TRBD1 covers 9 bases. The CDR3 spans 14 residues. After removal of 5 bases from V and 5 bases from J, the junction contained 6 bases not matched to a gene.

The chain links TRBV5-6 to TRBJ1-1; a possible D gene is TRBD1 (5 bases). Trimming shortened V by 0 bases and J by 10 bases, and 13 bases separated the two germline ends. CDR1 and CDR2 from the germline V gene are SGHDT and YYEEEE. There are 13 residues in the CDR3. As DNA, the CDR3 is TGTGCCAGCAGCTTGGGGAGACAGAGTGGAGCTTTCTTT. Residues: CASSLGRQSGAFF. Based on the CDR3 plus reference TRBV5-6 and TRBJ1-1, the full variable domain is DAGVTQSPTHLIKTRGQQVTLRCSPKSGHDTVSWYQQALGQGPQFIFQYYEEEERQRGNFPDRFSGHQFPNYSSELNVNALLLGDSALYLCASSLGRQSGAFFGQGTRLTVV.

This clonotype occurred a few times. The rearrangement joins TRBV20-1 to TRBJ1-1; D ambiguous. Germline CDR1 reads DFQATT; CDR2 reads SNEGSKA (reference sequence). V lost 3 bases and J lost 10, with 15 bases in between. The CDR3 is 12 residues long. CDR3 loop: CSASVPPSRAFF. CDR3 DNA sequence: TGCAGTGCTAGTGTCCCTCCCAGCCGAGCTTTCTTT.

The chain uses TRBV5-4 and TRBJ1-1, with D possibly TRBD1 on 5 matching bases. Between the trimmed V and J ends, which lost 4 bases and 9 bases, there was a span of 16 bases. The CDR3 is 13 amino acids. Germline-derived CDR1 and CDR2 are SGHNT and YYREEE (reference sequence). The CDR3 loop reads CASSRDLDHKAFF. In DNA form, the CDR3 reads TGTGCCAGCAGCAGGGACCTGGACCACAAAGCTTTCTTT.

This clonotype was recorded many times. V gene TRBV29-1 combines with J gene TRBJ2-5; D is possibly TRBD1 (6 bases). Trimming pared 5 bases from V and 4 bases from J, leaving 17 bases between. CDR1 SQVTM and CDR2 ANQGSEA come from the germline V gene. The CDR3 is 14 residues long. This chain's CDR3 is CSVTIPGAGETQYF. The CDR3 region has the DNA TGCAGCGTTACCATCCCAGGGGCGGGAGAGACCCAGTACTTC.

This clonotype has a count of ten or more. V gene TRBV7-3 combines with J gene TRBJ2-1; D not resolved. V dropped 1 base and J dropped 5 bases, with 6 bases sitting between them. Germline CDR1 and CDR2: SGHTA and FQGTGA. CDR3 length equals 13 residues. The CDR3: CASSLSPNNEQFF. The CDR3 DNA sequence: TGTGCCAGCAGCTTAAGCCCGAACAATGAGCAGTTCTTC.

This clonotype was seen a handful of times. This rearrangement joins TRBV20-1 to TRBJ2-3; a possible D gene is TRBD1 (5 bases). Trimming shortened V by 6 bases and J by 2 bases, and 12 bases separated the two germline ends. The V gene's germline CDR1 is DFQATT and CDR2 SNEGSKA (reference sequence). The CDR3 is made up of 13 amino acids. CDR3 sequence reads: CSAKTESTDTQYF. The CDR3 coding sequence is TGCAGTGCCAAGACAGAATCCACAGATACGCAGTATTTT.

This clonotype was seen a handful of times. The chain joins TRBV19 to TRBJ1-5, with a tentative D call TRBD1 (5 bases). The CDR3 covers 14 residues. V was pared by 5 bases and J by 3 bases, with 11 bases between. Germline lookup yields CDR1 LNHDA and CDR2 SQIVND (reference sequence). The CDR3 region has the DNA TGTGCCAGTAGTCCGCGACAGTCCAATCAGCCCCAGCATTTT. Translating gives CASSPRQSNQPQHF.

This clonotype has ten or more counts. The chain recombines TRBV5-1 with TRBJ1-1; D ambiguous. CDR1 and CDR2 (germline): SGHRS, YFSETQ. V was clipped by 0 bases and J by 0 bases, with 9 bases between them. The CDR3 sequence is 15 residues long. The CDR3 nucleotides are TGCGCCAGCAGCTTGGTAGGACCCCTGAACACTGAAGCTTTCTTT. It specifies CASSLVGPLNTEAFF.

In its sample, this clonotype was seen many times. The chain has TRBV7-2 and TRBJ2-3, with a tentative D call TRBD2 (5 bases). V was clipped by 4 bases and J by 4 bases, with 18 bases between them. The CDR3 length is 16 residues. The germline gives CDR1 SGHTA, CDR2 FQGNSA. The CDR3 nucleotides are TGTGCCAGCAGCTCGCGGGCAGGAATGGGATCAGATACGCAGTATTTT. The encoded protein is CASSSRAGMGSDTQYF.

This clonotype is medium-sized. The chain combines TRBV7-8 with TRBJ2-4; 8 nucleotides agree with TRBD2. The V gene's germline CDR1 is SGHVS and CDR2 FQNEAQ. The trim removed 1 base at V and 0 bases at J, leaving 2 bases unmatched. The CDR3 loop spans 16 amino acids. The CDR3 DNA is TGTGCCAGCAGCTTAGTGGCGGGGGGAGCCAAAAACATTCAGTACTTC. Translation gives CASSLVAGGAKNIQYF.

This clonotype has only a few counts. The genes are TRBV7-9 and TRBJ2-1, with TRBD1 matching over 7 bases. This CDR3 has 12 residues. V lost 5 bases, J lost 6 bases, and 1 base stayed unmatched. Germline V gives CDR1 SEHNR, CDR2 FQNEAQ (reference sequence). The chain's CDR3 is CASSRQGNEQFF. CDR3 nucleotides: TGTGCCAGCAGCCGACAGGGCAATGAGCAGTTCTTC.

This clonotype was detected many times. The V and J genes are TRBV10-1 and TRBJ2-3; possibly TRBD2 for D (5 bases). The V gene lost 3 bases and the J gene lost 5 bases, with 15 bases spanning the gap. CDR1 and CDR2 from the germline V gene are WNHNN and SYGVQD (reference sequence). CDR3 length equals 15 residues. CDR3 bases: TGCGCCAGCAGTGACTCCCTAGCTGCGGGAGATACGCAGTATTTT. This translates into CASSDSLAAGDTQYF.

The chain combines TRBV30 with TRBJ1-1, with D hard to call. V was cut by 0 bases and J by 10 bases, with 9 bases left in between. This CDR3 spans 11 amino acids. Germline CDR1 is GTSNPN and CDR2 is SVGIG (reference sequence). CDR3 residues: CAWSVRDRAFF. The CDR3 nucleotides are TGTGCCTGGAGTGTAAGGGATCGAGCTTTCTTT.